The 14 T cell receptor beta chains in this list originate from one sample, sequenced in a study of blood T cell repertoires in COVID-19. The table came from immunoSEQ multiplex PCR; TCRdb's copy has only in-frame clones and leaves some out. The sample includes tens of thousands of clones, 80% to 95% seen only once; the top ten take approximately 4.2%. Sequencing input: peripheral blood. Receptor source: a man between 50 and 59 years old with active COVID-19.

The chain has TRBV7-2 and TRBJ2-5; 9 nucleotides align to TRBD2. Germline V CDR1 and CDR2: SGHTA, FQGNSA. Unmatched junction bases numbered 12, after V lost 6 bases and J lost 4 bases. CDR3 size: 16 residues. The CDR3 region is CASSPNSGRSGETQYF. CDR3 bases: TGTGCCAGCAGTCCGAATAGCGGGAGATCGGGAGAGACCCAGTACTTC.

The CDR3 sequence is CASSPGGVRNTIYF. In nucleotides, the CDR3 is TGTGCCAGCAGCCCAGGGGGCGTGAGAAACACCATATATTTT. The chain employs TRBV9 and TRBJ1-3, with 8 nucleotides matching TRBD1. The CDR3 extends over 14 amino acids. V trimming: 4 bases; J trimming: 5 bases; junction bases outside the gene matches: 5. The germline V gene encodes CDR1 SGDLS and CDR2 YYNGEE. The full variable domain, in which reference TRBV9 and TRBJ1-3 provide the parts outside the CDR3, is DSGVTQTPKHLITATGQRVTLRCSPRSGDLSVYWYQQSLDQGLQFLIQYYNGEERAKGNILERFSAQQFPDLHSELNLSSLELGDSALYFCASSPGGVRNTIYFGEGSWLTVV.

The chain has TRBV19 and TRBJ1-3, with D unclear. The CDR3 is 16 residues long. V was trimmed by 5 bases and J by 0 bases, leaving 14 bases between them. Germline V lookup: CDR1 LNHDA, CDR2 SQIVND (reference sequence). The DNA of the CDR3 is TGTGCCAGTAGTGACCCCGGGAGACCCTCTGGAAACACCATATATTTT. It is translated as CASSDPGRPSGNTIYF.

This clone was recorded once. This sequence joins TRBV5-1 and TRBJ2-3; 7 nucleotides agree with TRBD1. This CDR3 has 15 amino acids. V shed 7 bases and J 1 base; nucleotides not matched to a gene: 9. In germline, CDR1 is SGHRS, CDR2 YFSETQ. CDR3: CASGLGQEGTDTQYF. DNA for the CDR3: TGCGCCAGCGGCCTCGGACAGGAGGGCACAGATACGCAGTATTTT.

The chain joins TRBV12-3 or TRBV12-4 to TRBJ1-1, with TRBD1 matching over 8 bases. Trimming cost V 11 bases and J 6 bases; bases outside gene matches: 8. This CDR3 has 12 residues. The CDR3 nucleotides read TGTGCCGGCCGGGCAGGGGGCCCTGAAGCTTTCTTT. Translated: CAGRAGGPEAFF.

The CDR3 here is CATSGRTGEKSEQYF. The CDR3 nucleotides read TGTGCCACCTCTGGGCGGACAGGGGAGAAGAGCGAGCAGTACTTC. The chain combines TRBV6-5 with TRBJ2-7; 9 nucleotides align to TRBD1. CDR3 length equals 15 residues. With V trimmed by 10 bases and J by 6 bases, 16 bases remained unmatched. Germline lookup yields CDR1 MNHEY and CDR2 SVGAGI.

V usage is TRBV2 and J usage is TRBJ2-1; 9 bases agree with TRBD1. V lost 5 bases and J lost 7; bases outside the gene matches: 9. Germline V lookup: CDR1 SNHLY, CDR2 FYNNEI. CDR3 size: 15 residues. The CDR3 loop is CASSTPGQGQNEQFF. CDR3 nucleotide sequence: TGTGCCAGCAGTACCCCGGGACAGGGTCAGAATGAGCAGTTCTTC.

The gene calls are TRBV7-2 and TRBJ2-3; D gene unclear. V lost 5 bases and J 2 bases, leaving 11 bases between the germline ends. The length of the CDR3 is 14 residues. In germline, CDR1 is SGHTA, CDR2 FQGNSA. The CDR3 bases are TGTGCCAGCAGCGATACACAGCTCACAGATACGCAGTATTTT. As protein: CASSDTQLTDTQYF.

The table lists this clone with a few counts. The chain couples TRBV6-6 to TRBJ2-7; D not certain. This CDR3 is 13 amino acids long. Germline loops: CDR1 MNHNY, CDR2 SVGAGI (reference sequence). V was trimmed by 5 bases and J by 6 bases, leaving 14 bases between them. DNA for the CDR3: TGTGCCAGCAGTAAATTAAAAATCTCCGAGCAGTACTTC. This translates into CASSKLKISEQYF.

V is TRBV2 and J is TRBJ1-1; 8 bases line up with TRBD1. V shed 1 base and J 3 bases; nucleotides not matched to a gene: 13. Per germline, CDR1 SNHLY and CDR2 FYNNEI. This CDR3 has 18 amino acids. The CDR3, as DNA: TGTGCCAGCAGTGAAGTACAGGGGGGGTGGGTCAGTGACACTGAAGCTTTCTTT. Translated: CASSEVQGGWVSDTEAFF.

This chain connects TRBV5-1 to TRBJ2-1; 9 bases fit TRBD1. Germline V gene data show CDR1 as SGHRS and CDR2 as YFSETQ. The J segment lost 9 bases and the V segment lost 4 bases, leaving 14 bases of the junction unmatched. This CDR3 has 16 amino acids. DNA of the CDR3: TGCGCCAGCAGCCCCCAATTCGGGACAGGGTATACTGAGCAGTTCTTC. Amino acid sequence: CASSPQFGTGYTEQFF.

J is TRBJ1-1 and V is TRBV19; TRBD1 aligns across 9 bases. Germline assignment: CDR1 LNHDA and CDR2 SQIVND (reference sequence). The CDR3 extends over 14 amino acids. The trim removed 6 bases at V and 1 base at J, leaving 3 bases unmatched. The CDR3 reads CASRGDRANTEAFF. DNA of the CDR3: TGTGCCAGTAGGGGGGACAGGGCGAACACTGAAGCTTTCTTT. The full variable domain, with the rest looked up from reference TRBV19 and TRBJ1-1, is DGGITQSPKYLFRKEGQNVTLSCEQNLNHDAMYWYRQDPGQGLRLIYYSQIVNDFQKGDIAEGYSVSREKKESFPLTVTSAQKNPTAFYLCASRGDRANTEAFFGQGTRLTVV.

This clone was counted only a few times. This chain joins TRBV6-5 and TRBJ1-5; D is uncertain. The germline V gene has CDR1 MNHEY and CDR2 SVGAGI. Deletions cut 6 bases from V and 5 bases from J, with 17 bases between. This CDR3 has 15 amino acids. CDR3 region: CASSPSLASDQPQHF. CDR3 DNA sequence: TGTGCCAGCAGCCCCTCGTTAGCTTCCGATCAGCCCCAGCATTTT.

The chain couples TRBV6-5 to TRBJ2-3, with D perhaps TRBD2 (6 bases). The CDR3 loop spans 13 amino acids. The V end was cut by 11 bases, the J end by 5 bases, with 17 bases between. Germline V CDR1 and CDR2: MNHEY, SVGAGI. The CDR3 DNA is TGTGCCGGGAGAACTGGAGGGCTAGATACGCAGTATTTT. It is translated as CAGRTGGLDTQYF.